This T cell receptor beta chain comes out of a study of siplizumab effects on memory and regulatory T cells. Study-wide points: The diversity of naive T cells seemed greater than that of memory cells, and their alloresponse contribution seemed major.

Germline-derived CDR1 and CDR2 are SGDLS and YYNGEE. This CDR3 comprises 17 residues. Trimming took 2 bases from V and 2 from J; bases not matched to a gene: 2. As for this clone: Its antigen is undetermined.

Each sample contributed 85,000 to 100,000 TCR templates to the assay. The table came from immunoSEQ multiplex PCR; TCRdb's copy has only in-frame clones and leaves some out. Among around 65,000 clones listed, around 80% were seen once. The sample was memory CD4+ T cells sorted from blood. The rearrangement joins TRBV9 to TRBJ2-1, with 15 bases lining up with TRBD2. This sequence originates from a human donor in good health. The DNA of the CDR3 is TGTGCCAGCAGCGTCGGGACTAGCGGGGGGACCTACAATGAGCAGTTCTTC. Amino acids: CASSVGTSGGTYNEQFF.